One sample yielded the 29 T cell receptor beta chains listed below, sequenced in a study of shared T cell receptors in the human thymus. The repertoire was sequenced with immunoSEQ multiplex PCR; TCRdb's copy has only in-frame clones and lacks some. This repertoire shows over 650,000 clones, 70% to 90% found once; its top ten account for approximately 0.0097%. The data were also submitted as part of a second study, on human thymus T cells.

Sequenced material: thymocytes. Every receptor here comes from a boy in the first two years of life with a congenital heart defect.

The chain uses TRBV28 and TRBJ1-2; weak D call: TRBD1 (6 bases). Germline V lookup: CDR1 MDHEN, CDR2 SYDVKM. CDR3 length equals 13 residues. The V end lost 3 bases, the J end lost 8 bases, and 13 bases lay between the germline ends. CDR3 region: CASSLAQGYGYTF. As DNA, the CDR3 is TGTGCCAGCAGTTTGGCGCAGGGGTACGGCTACACCTTC.

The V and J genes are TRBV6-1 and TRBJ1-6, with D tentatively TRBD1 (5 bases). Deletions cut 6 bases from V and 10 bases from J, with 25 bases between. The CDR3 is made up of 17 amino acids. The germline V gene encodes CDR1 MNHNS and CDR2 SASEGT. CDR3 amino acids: CASSEPPHGTIGSPLHF. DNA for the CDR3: TGTGCCAGCAGCGAACCCCCCCACGGGACTATAGGGTCACCCCTCCACTTT.

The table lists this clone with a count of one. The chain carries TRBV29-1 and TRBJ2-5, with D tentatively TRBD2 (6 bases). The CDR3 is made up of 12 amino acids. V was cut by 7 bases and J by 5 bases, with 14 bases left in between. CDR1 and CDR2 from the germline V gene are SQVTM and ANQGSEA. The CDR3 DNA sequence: TGCAGCGGAGCACCGGAGGGGGAGACCCAGTACTTC. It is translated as CSGAPEGETQYF. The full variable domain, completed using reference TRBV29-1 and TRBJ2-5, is SAVISQKPSRDICQRGTSLTIQCQVDSQVTMMFWYRQQPGQSLTLIATANQGSEATYESGFVIDKFPISRPNLTFSTLTVSNMSPEDSSIYLCSGAPEGETQYFGPGTRLLVL.

The CDR3 nucleotides are TGCGCCAGCAGCCGGGTTATTGGGACTAGCGGGGTCTACGAGCAGTACTTC. As protein: CASSRVIGTSGVYEQYF. The rearrangement links TRBV5-1 to TRBJ2-7, with 13 nucleotides matching TRBD2. The CDR3 extends over 17 amino acids. V lost 4 bases to trimming and J lost 3 bases; unmatched junction nucleotides: 10. Germline loops: CDR1 SGHRS, CDR2 YFSETQ.

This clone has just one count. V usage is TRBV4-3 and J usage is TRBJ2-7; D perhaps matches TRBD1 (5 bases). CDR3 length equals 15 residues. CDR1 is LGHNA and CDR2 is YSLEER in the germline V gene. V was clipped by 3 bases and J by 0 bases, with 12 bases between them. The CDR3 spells CASSQDKTASYEQYF. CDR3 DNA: TGCGCCAGCAGCCAGGATAAGACAGCCTCCTACGAGCAGTACTTC.

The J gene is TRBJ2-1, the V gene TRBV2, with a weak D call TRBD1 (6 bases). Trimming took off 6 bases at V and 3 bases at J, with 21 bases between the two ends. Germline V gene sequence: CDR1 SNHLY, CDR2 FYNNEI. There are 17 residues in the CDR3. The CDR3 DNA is TGTGCCAGCAGGGACATCGAAGGGACATTACGCTACAATGAGCAGTTCTTC. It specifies CASRDIEGTLRYNEQFF.

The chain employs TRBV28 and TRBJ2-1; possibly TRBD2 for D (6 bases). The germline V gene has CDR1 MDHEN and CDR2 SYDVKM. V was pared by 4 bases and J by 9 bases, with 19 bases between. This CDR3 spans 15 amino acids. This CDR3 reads CASSSEREFHGEQFF. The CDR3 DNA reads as TGTGCCAGCAGTTCCGAACGGGAGTTCCACGGTGAGCAGTTCTTC. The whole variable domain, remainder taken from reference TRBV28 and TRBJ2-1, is DVKVTQSSRYLVKRTGEKVFLECVQDMDHENMFWYRQDPGLGLRLIYFSYDVKMKEKGDIPEGYSVSREKKERFSLILESASTNQTSMYLCASSSEREFHGEQFFGPGTRLTVL.

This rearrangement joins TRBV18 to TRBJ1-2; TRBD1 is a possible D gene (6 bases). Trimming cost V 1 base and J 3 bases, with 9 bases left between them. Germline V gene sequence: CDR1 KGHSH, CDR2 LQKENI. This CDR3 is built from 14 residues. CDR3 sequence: CASSPRGRDYGYTF. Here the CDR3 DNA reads TGTGCCAGCTCACCACGGGGGCGCGACTATGGCTACACCTTC.

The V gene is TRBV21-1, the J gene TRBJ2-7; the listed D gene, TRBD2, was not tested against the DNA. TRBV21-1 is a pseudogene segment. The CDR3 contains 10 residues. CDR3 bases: TGTGCCAGCAGCAAATCTGTGCAGTACTTC. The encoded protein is CASSKSVQYF.

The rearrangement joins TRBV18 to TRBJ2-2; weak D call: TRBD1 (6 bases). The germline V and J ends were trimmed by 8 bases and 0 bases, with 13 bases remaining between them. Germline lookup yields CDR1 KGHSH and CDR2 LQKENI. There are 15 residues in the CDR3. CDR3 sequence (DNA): TGTGCCAGCCTCCTGACAGGTCCGAACACCGGGGAGCTGTTTTTT. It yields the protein CASLLTGPNTGELFF.

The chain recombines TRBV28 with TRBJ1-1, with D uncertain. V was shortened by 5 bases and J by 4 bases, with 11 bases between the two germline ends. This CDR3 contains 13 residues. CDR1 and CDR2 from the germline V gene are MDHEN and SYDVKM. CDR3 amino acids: CASSVVWATEAFF. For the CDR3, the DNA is TGTGCCAGCAGTGTTGTTTGGGCCACTGAAGCTTTCTTT.

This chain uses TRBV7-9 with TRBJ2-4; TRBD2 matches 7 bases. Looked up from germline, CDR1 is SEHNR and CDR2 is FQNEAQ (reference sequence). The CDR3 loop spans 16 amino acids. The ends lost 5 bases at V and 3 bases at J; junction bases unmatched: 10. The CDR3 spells CASSNPWEGSKNIQYF. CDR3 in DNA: TGTGCCAGCAGCAACCCCTGGGAGGGGAGCAAAAACATTCAGTACTTC.

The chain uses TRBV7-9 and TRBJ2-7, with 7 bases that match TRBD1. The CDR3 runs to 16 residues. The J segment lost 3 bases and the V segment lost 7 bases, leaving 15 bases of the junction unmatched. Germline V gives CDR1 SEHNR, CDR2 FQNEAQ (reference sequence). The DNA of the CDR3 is TGTGCCAGCACCCAACCCAGACAGGGAAGTATCTACGAGCAGTACTTC. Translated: CASTQPRQGSIYEQYF. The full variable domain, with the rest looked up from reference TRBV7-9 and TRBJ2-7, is DTGVSQNPRHKITKRGQNVTFRCDPISEHNRLYWYRQTLGQGPEFLTYFQNEAQLEKSRLLSDRFSAERPKGSFSTLEIQRTEQGDSAMYLCASTQPRQGSIYEQYFGPGTRLTVT.

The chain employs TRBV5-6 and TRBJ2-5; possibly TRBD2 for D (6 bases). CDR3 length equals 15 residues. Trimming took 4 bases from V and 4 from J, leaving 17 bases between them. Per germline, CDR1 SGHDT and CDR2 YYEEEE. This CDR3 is CASSRRDFEGETQYF. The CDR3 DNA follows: TGTGCCAGCAGCCGACGGGACTTCGAGGGAGAGACCCAGTACTTC.

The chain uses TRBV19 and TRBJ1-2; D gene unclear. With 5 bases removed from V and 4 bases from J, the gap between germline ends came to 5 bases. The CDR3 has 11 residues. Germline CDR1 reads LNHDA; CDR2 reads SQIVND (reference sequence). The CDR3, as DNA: TGTGCCAGTAGTGGGAGCTATGGCTACACCTTC. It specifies CASSGSYGYTF.

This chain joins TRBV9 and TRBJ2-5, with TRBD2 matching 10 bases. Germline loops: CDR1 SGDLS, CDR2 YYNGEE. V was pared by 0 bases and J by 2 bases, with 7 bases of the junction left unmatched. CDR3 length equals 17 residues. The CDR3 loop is CASSVDPSGSSQETQYF. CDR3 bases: TGTGCCAGCAGCGTAGACCCTAGCGGGAGTTCGCAAGAGACCCAGTACTTC.

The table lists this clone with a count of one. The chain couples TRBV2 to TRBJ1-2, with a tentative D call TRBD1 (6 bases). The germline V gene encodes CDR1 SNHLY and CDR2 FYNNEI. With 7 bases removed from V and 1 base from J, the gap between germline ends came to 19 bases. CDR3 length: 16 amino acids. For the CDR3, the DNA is TGTGCCAGCACAGTAGGGGGGGCGAGACTTAACTATGGCTACACCTTC. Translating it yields CASTVGGARLNYGYTF.

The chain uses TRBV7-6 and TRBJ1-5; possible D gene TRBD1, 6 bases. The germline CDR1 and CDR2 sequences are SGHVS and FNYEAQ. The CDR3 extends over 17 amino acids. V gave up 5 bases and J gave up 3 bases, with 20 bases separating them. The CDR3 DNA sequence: TGTGCCAGCAGCCCGCGTCCCCGGGGGGCGTTCAATCAGCCCCAGCATTTT. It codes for CASSPRPRGAFNQPQHF.

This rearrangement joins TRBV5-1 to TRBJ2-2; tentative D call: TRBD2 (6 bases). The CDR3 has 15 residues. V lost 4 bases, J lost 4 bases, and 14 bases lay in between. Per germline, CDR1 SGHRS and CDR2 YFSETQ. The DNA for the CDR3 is TGCGCCAGCAGCCTTCGGACGGGAGCCACCGGGGAGCTGTTTTTT. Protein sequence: CASSLRTGATGELFF.

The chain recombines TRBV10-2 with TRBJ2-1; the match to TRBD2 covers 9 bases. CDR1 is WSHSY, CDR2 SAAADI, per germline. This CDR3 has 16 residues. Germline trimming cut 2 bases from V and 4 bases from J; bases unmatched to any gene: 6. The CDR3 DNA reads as TGCGCCAGCAGTGAGAAGATCCTAGCGGGATACAATGAGCAGTTCTTC. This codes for CASSEKILAGYNEQFF.

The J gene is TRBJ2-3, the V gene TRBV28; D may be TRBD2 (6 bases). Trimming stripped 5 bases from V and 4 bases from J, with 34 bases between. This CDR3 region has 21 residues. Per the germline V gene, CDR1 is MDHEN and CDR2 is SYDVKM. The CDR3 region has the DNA TGTGCCAGCAGTCCTTATATGCGCCCCTGGAGGGTCCGGGCTAGGGCAGATACGCAGTATTTT. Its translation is CASSPYMRPWRVRARADTQYF.

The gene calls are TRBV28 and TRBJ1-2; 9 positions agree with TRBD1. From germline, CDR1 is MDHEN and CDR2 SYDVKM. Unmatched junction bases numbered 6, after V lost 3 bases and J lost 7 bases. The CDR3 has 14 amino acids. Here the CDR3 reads CASSFSRDRAGYTF. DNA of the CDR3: TGTGCCAGCAGTTTTTCGAGGGACAGGGCTGGCTACACCTTC.

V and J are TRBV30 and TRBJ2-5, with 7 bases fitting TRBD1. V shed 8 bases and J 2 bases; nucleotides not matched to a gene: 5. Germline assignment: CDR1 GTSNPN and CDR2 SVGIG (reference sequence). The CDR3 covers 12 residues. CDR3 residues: CAQGTVQETQYF. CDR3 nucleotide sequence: TGTGCCCAGGGGACAGTACAAGAGACCCAGTACTTC. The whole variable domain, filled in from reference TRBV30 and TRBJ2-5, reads SQTIHQWPATLVQPVGSPLSLECTVEGTSNPNLYWYRQAAGRGLQLLFYSVGIGQISSEVPQNLSASRPQDRQFILSSKKLLLSDSGFYLCAQGTVQETQYFGPGTRLLVL.

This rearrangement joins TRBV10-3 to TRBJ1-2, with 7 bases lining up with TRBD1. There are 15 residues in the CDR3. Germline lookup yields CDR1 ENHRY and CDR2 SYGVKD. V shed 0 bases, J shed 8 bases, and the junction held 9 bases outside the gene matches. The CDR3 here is CAISESMTGFAGYTF. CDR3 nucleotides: TGTGCCATCAGTGAGTCAATGACAGGGTTTGCCGGCTACACCTTC.

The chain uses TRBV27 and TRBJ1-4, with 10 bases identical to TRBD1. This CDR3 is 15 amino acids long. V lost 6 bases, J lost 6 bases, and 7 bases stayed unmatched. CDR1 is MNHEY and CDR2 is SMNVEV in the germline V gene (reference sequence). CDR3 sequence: CASRVPGTGDEKLFF. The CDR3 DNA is TGTGCCAGCAGGGTTCCCGGGACAGGGGATGAAAAACTGTTTTTT.

This CDR3 reads CASSSGRFYGYTF. DNA for the CDR3: TGTGCCAGCAGCTCAGGCAGATTTTATGGCTACACCTTC. The chain combines TRBV11-2 with TRBJ1-2; no firm D call. V was clipped by 4 bases and J by 5 bases, with 11 bases between them. The CDR3 spans 13 residues. Germline values: CDR1 SGHAT, CDR2 FQNNGV.

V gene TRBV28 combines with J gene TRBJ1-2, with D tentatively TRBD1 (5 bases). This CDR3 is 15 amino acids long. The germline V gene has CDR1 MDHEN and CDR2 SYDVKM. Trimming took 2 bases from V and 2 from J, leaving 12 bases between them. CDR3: CASSLPLEGNYGYTF. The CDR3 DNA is TGTGCCAGCAGTTTACCCTTGGAGGGGAACTATGGCTACACCTTC.

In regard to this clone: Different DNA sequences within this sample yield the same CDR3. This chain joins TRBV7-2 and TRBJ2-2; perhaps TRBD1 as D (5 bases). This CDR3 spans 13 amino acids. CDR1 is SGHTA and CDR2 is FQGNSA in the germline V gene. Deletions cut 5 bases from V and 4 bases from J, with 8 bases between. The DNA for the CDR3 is TGTGCCAGCAGCCGAGACAGCACCGGGGAGCTGTTTTTT. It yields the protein CASSRDSTGELFF. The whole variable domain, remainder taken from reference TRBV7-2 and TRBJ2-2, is GAGVSQSPSNKVTEKGKDVELRCDPISGHTALYWYRQSLGQGLEFLIYFQGNSAPDKSGLPSDRFSAERTGGSVSTLTIQRTQQEDSAVYLCASSRDSTGELFFGEGSRLTVL.

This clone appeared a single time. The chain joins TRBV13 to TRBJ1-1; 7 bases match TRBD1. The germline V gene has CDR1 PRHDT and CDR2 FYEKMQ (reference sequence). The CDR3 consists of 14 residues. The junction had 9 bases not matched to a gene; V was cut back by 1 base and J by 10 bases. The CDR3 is CASSLVAGGHGAFF. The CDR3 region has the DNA TGTGCCAGCAGCTTAGTTGCAGGGGGTCATGGAGCTTTCTTT.